Listed below are T cell receptor beta chains from one sample, sequenced in a study of post-analysis software for immune sequencing data. One entry per CDR3 protein results from TCRdb running MiXCR on the PCR reads. Of approximately 360,000 distinct CDR3 sequences detected, around 37% appear once; the ten largest clones hold roughly 13%. Specimen: blood. Receptors were obtained from a girl aged 10 to 17 with multiple sclerosis. Both conserved end residues are part of each CDR3. Each record gives: J gene, clone size, V gene, D gene, CDR3 protein, CDR3 DNA. The D gene is left open where the match is weak. Not all rows give a size; the values are once, few, many and, for expanded clones, a class.

j_call: TRBJ2-7
clone_size: .
v_call: TRBV12-3/TRBV12-4
d_call: .
cdr3_aa: CASRTGRNPYEQYF
cdr3_nt: TGTGCCAGCAGAACTGGGCGTAACCCCTACGAGCAGTACTTC

j_call: TRBJ2-5
clone_size: .
v_call: TRBV27
d_call: TRBD1
cdr3_aa: CASSSDRVGQRMYF
cdr3_nt: TGTGCCAGCAGTTCGGACAGGGTGGGTCAGAGAATGTACTTC

j_call: TRBJ2-7
clone_size: .
v_call: TRBV2
d_call: .
cdr3_aa: CASTPTVSYEQYF
cdr3_nt: TGTGCCAGCACCCCTACAGTTTCCTACGAGCAGTACTTC

j_call: TRBJ2-1
clone_size: .
v_call: TRBV6-1
d_call: TRBD1
cdr3_aa: CASSDLDRGLDNEQFF
cdr3_nt: TGTGCCAGCAGTGACCTAGACAGGGGCTTGGACAATGAGCAGTTCTTC

j_call: TRBJ2-5
clone_size: few
v_call: TRBV5-6
d_call: .
cdr3_aa: CASSFGRGTQYF
cdr3_nt: TGTGCCAGCAGCTTCGGTCGAGGGACCCAGTACTTC

j_call: TRBJ2-7
clone_size: few
v_call: TRBV20-1
d_call: .
cdr3_aa: CSARVGAYEQYF
cdr3_nt: TGCAGTGCTAGAGTGGGGGCCTACGAGCAGTACTTC

j_call: TRBJ2-5
clone_size: many
v_call: TRBV6-1
d_call: TRBD2
cdr3_aa: CASSGLLAGVTQETQYF
cdr3_nt: TGTGCCAGCAGTGGGCTACTAGCGGGGGTGACCCAAGAGACCCAGTACTTC

j_call: TRBJ2-7
clone_size: .
v_call: TRBV6-1
d_call: .
cdr3_aa: CASSEEVYEQYF
cdr3_nt: TGTGCCAGCAGTGAAGAGGTATACGAGCAGTACTTC

j_call: TRBJ2-7
clone_size: many
v_call: TRBV15
d_call: .
cdr3_aa: CATSRDAGESYEQYF
cdr3_nt: TGTGCCACCAGCAGAGATGCAGGGGAGTCCTACGAGCAGTACTTC

j_call: TRBJ2-7
clone_size: few
v_call: TRBV4-2
d_call: .
cdr3_aa: CASSPQGSGDYEQYF
cdr3_nt: TGTGCCAGCAGCCCCCAAGGCTCGGGGGACTACGAGCAGTACTTC

j_call: TRBJ2-1
clone_size: .
v_call: TRBV7-2
d_call: .
cdr3_aa: CASSYRDYNEQFF
cdr3_nt: TGTGCCAGCAGCTACAGGGATTACAATGAGCAGTTCTTC

j_call: TRBJ1-2
clone_size: .
v_call: TRBV7-2
d_call: .
cdr3_aa: CASSLLGGWDGYTF
cdr3_nt: TGTGCCAGCAGCTTACTCGGGGGCTGGGATGGCTACACCTTC

j_call: TRBJ2-5
clone_size: .
v_call: TRBV5-1
d_call: TRBD1
cdr3_aa: CASSLVGTGGRNEQYF
cdr3_nt: TGCGCCAGCAGCTTGGTAGGGACAGGGGGACGAAATGAGCAGTACTTC

j_call: TRBJ2-6
clone_size: .
v_call: TRBV3-1
d_call: TRBD1
cdr3_aa: CASSQEGTGTNVLTF
cdr3_nt: TGTGCCAGCAGCCAAGAAGGGACAGGGACAAACGTCCTGACTTTC

j_call: TRBJ2-7
clone_size: .
v_call: TRBV12-3/TRBV12-4
d_call: .
cdr3_aa: CASSSQYEQYF
cdr3_nt: TGTGCCAGCAGTTCCCAGTACGAGCAGTACTTC

j_call: TRBJ2-1
clone_size: .
v_call: TRBV10-2
d_call: .
cdr3_aa: CASRESGTDYNEQFF
cdr3_nt: TGCGCCAGCAGAGAATCCGGGACGGATTACAATGAGCAGTTCTTC

j_call: TRBJ1-1
clone_size: many
v_call: TRBV5-1
d_call: TRBD1
cdr3_aa: CASSLGTGGEAFF
cdr3_nt: TGCGCCAGCAGCTTGGGGACAGGGGGTGAAGCTTTCTTT

j_call: TRBJ2-6
clone_size: .
v_call: TRBV29-1
d_call: .
cdr3_aa: CSVELSGANVLTF
cdr3_nt: TGCAGCGTCGAACTCTCTGGGGCCAACGTCCTGACTTTC

j_call: TRBJ2-7
clone_size: .
v_call: TRBV6-1
d_call: .
cdr3_aa: CASSGGAGHEQYF
cdr3_nt: TGTGCCAGCAGTGGGGGGGCAGGGCACGAGCAGTACTTC

j_call: TRBJ1-5
clone_size: few
v_call: TRBV3-1
d_call: .
cdr3_aa: CASSQALITQPQHF
cdr3_nt: TGTGCCAGCAGCCAAGCCTTGATTACTCAGCCCCAGCATTTT

j_call: TRBJ1-5
clone_size: .
v_call: TRBV12-5
d_call: .
cdr3_aa: CASDASDVSPSNQPQHF
cdr3_nt: TGTGCTAGTGACGCCTCCGATGTCTCACCCAGCAATCAGCCCCAGCATTTT

j_call: TRBJ1-1
clone_size: .
v_call: TRBV5-1
d_call: TRBD1
cdr3_aa: CASQDRPTEAFF
cdr3_nt: TGCGCCAGCCAGGACAGGCCCACTGAAGCTTTCTTT

j_call: TRBJ2-2
clone_size: .
v_call: TRBV6-1
d_call: .
cdr3_aa: CASSEGSRLYTGELFF
cdr3_nt: TGTGCCAGCAGTGAAGGGTCCAGATTGTACACCGGGGAGCTGTTTTTT

j_call: TRBJ2-1
clone_size: .
v_call: TRBV4-2
d_call: .
cdr3_aa: CTSSQERTGEFEQFF
cdr3_nt: TGTACCAGCAGCCAAGAAAGAACGGGGGAGTTTGAGCAGTTCTTC

j_call: TRBJ2-5
clone_size: many
v_call: TRBV29-1
d_call: .
cdr3_aa: CSVDSGEGETQYF
cdr3_nt: TGCAGCGTTGACTCGGGGGAAGGAGAGACCCAGTACTTC

j_call: TRBJ2-1
clone_size: few
v_call: TRBV10-2
d_call: TRBD2
cdr3_aa: CASSERLAGYNEQFF
cdr3_nt: TGCGCCAGCAGTGAGAGGCTAGCGGGCTACAATGAGCAGTTCTTC

j_call: TRBJ2-5
clone_size: .
v_call: TRBV7-2
d_call: TRBD2
cdr3_aa: CTSSVWGGWSQETQYF
cdr3_nt: TGTACCAGCAGCGTCTGGGGGGGATGGTCACAAGAGACCCAGTACTTC

j_call: TRBJ2-7
clone_size: few
v_call: TRBV5-6
d_call: TRBD2
cdr3_aa: CASTVLGGAYEQYF
cdr3_nt: TGTGCCAGCACTGTTCTCGGGGGGGCCTACGAGCAGTACTTC

j_call: TRBJ2-7
clone_size: .
v_call: TRBV5-1
d_call: .
cdr3_aa: CASSSRAGDSCEQYF
cdr3_nt: TGCGCCAGCAGCTCCAGGGCCGGGGACTCCTGCGAGCAGTACTTC

j_call: TRBJ2-7
clone_size: .
v_call: TRBV5-1
d_call: .
cdr3_aa: CASSRGVGGTYEQYF
cdr3_nt: TGCGCCAGCAGCCGGGGAGTCGGGGGAACCTACGAGCAGTACTTC

j_call: TRBJ2-6
clone_size: .
v_call: TRBV11-2
d_call: .
cdr3_aa: CASSGIVNVLTF
cdr3_nt: TGTGCCAGCAGCGGGATCGTCAACGTCCTGACTTTC

j_call: TRBJ2-1
clone_size: few
v_call: TRBV12-3/TRBV12-4
d_call: .
cdr3_aa: CASSSPGQTPSYNEQFF
cdr3_nt: TGTGCCAGCAGTTCCCCCGGGCAGACTCCATCATACAATGAGCAGTTCTTC

j_call: TRBJ1-6
clone_size: .
v_call: TRBV10-3
d_call: .
cdr3_aa: CAISEWGPTNSPLHF
cdr3_nt: TGTGCCATCAGTGAGTGGGGGCCAACTAATTCACCCCTCCACTTT

j_call: TRBJ1-4
clone_size: .
v_call: TRBV7-9
d_call: TRBD1
cdr3_aa: CASSPQQGTNEKLFF
cdr3_nt: TGTGCCAGCAGCCCCCAACAGGGGACTAATGAAAAACTGTTTTTT

j_call: TRBJ2-3
clone_size: .
v_call: TRBV28
d_call: .
cdr3_aa: CASRTDGGSTDTQYF
cdr3_nt: TGTGCCAGCAGGACGGACGGGGGAAGCACAGATACGCAGTATTTT

j_call: TRBJ2-3
clone_size: few
v_call: TRBV12-3/TRBV12-4
d_call: .
cdr3_aa: CASRESTDTQYF
cdr3_nt: TGTGCCAGCCGGGAGAGCACAGATACGCAGTATTTT

j_call: TRBJ1-1
clone_size: many
v_call: TRBV12-3/TRBV12-4
d_call: .
cdr3_aa: CASSFSGLTEAFF
cdr3_nt: TGTGCCAGCAGTTTTTCGGGGTTGACTGAAGCTTTCTTT

j_call: TRBJ2-5
clone_size: few
v_call: TRBV14
d_call: TRBD1
cdr3_aa: CASSLFRGQETQYF
cdr3_nt: TGTGCCAGCAGCCTTTTCAGGGGGCAAGAGACCCAGTACTTC

j_call: TRBJ2-3
clone_size: .
v_call: TRBV12-3/TRBV12-4
d_call: TRBD1
cdr3_aa: CASSLAFSGTGADTQYF
cdr3_nt: TGTGCCAGCAGTTTAGCATTCTCCGGGACAGGGGCAGATACGCAGTATTTT

j_call: TRBJ1-1
clone_size: few
v_call: TRBV18
d_call: .
cdr3_aa: CASSFGHTEAFF
cdr3_nt: TGTGCCAGCTCATTTGGACACACTGAAGCTTTCTTT

j_call: TRBJ2-1
clone_size: few
v_call: TRBV7-9
d_call: TRBD1
cdr3_aa: CASSARDRGYYNEQFF
cdr3_nt: TGTGCCAGCAGCGCTCGGGACAGGGGGTACTACAATGAGCAGTTCTTC

j_call: TRBJ1-6
clone_size: .
v_call: TRBV4-3
d_call: TRBD1
cdr3_aa: CASSQDRGQGRAYNSPLHF
cdr3_nt: TGCGCCAGCAGCCAAGATCGCGGACAGGGGAGGGCCTATAATTCACCCCTCCACTTT

j_call: TRBJ2-3
clone_size: .
v_call: TRBV7-2
d_call: .
cdr3_aa: CASNPGGTDTQYF
cdr3_nt: TGTGCCAGCAATCCGGGGGGCACAGATACGCAGTATTTT

j_call: TRBJ2-4
clone_size: many
v_call: TRBV20-1
d_call: TRBD1
cdr3_aa: CSASRQGTIQYF
cdr3_nt: TGCAGTGCTTCCCGACAGGGAACCATTCAGTACTTC

j_call: TRBJ2-6
clone_size: .
v_call: TRBV20-1
d_call: .
cdr3_aa: CSAYEVFGANVLTF
cdr3_nt: TGCAGTGCTTATGAGGTATTTGGGGCCAACGTCCTGACTTTC

j_call: TRBJ1-1
clone_size: .
v_call: TRBV6-5
d_call: .
cdr3_aa: CASSYGESEAFF
cdr3_nt: TGTGCCAGCAGTTACGGGGAATCTGAAGCTTTCTTT

j_call: TRBJ2-7
clone_size: .
v_call: TRBV14
d_call: TRBD1
cdr3_aa: CASSQVDRGPHEQYF
cdr3_nt: TGTGCCAGCAGCCAAGTTGACAGGGGGCCCCACGAGCAGTACTTC

j_call: TRBJ2-5
clone_size: .
v_call: TRBV7-2
d_call: TRBD1
cdr3_aa: CASRDGDRGKQYF
cdr3_nt: TGTGCCAGCAGGGACGGGGACAGGGGGAAGCAGTACTTC